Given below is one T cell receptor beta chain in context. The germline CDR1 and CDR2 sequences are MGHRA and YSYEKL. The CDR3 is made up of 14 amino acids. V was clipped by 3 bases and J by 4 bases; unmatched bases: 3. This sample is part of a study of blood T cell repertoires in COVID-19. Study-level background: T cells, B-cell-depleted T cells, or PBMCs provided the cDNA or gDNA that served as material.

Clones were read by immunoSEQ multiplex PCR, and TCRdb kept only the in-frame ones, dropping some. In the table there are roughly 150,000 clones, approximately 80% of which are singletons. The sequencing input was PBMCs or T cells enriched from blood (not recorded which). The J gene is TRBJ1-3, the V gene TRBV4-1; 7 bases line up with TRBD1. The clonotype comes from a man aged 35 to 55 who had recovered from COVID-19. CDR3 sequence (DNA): TGCGCCAGCAGCCATCCGGACAGGGGAAACACCATATATTTT. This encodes CASSHPDRGNTIYF.